The present T cell receptor (beta chain) was sequenced within a study of shared clonotypes between healthy human individuals. Study summary: Donor ages ranged 18 to 49 years: a couple of women, a few men. Overall study results and limits: Clonotype sharing levels among donors were expected to vary with sequencing depth.

The CDR3 spans 12 residues. Germline V gene sequence: CDR1 LGHNA, CDR2 YNFKEQ. Between the trimmed V and J ends, which lost 1 base and 5 bases, there was a span of 4 bases. Using ten immunoSEQ deep assay plates, investigators sequenced unsorted PBMC DNA. Study processing details: Junction-only sequences without quality scores came from ImmunoSEQ, so filtering differed. TCRdb's copy holds only in-frame clones and misses some; the assay was immunoSEQ multiplex PCR. V and J calls and clone size come straight from that table; D and trimming were deduced from the DNA. The data contain 490,000 or so clones, 79% of them singletons. Notes on this clone: As yet, its antigen is unknown.

The clonotype was recovered from a woman aged 40 to 50 in good health. Some clones in this sample may be carry-over from other donors' samples. Input material: PBMCs. The chain carries TRBV4-2 and TRBJ2-3; D is ambiguous. CDR3 bases: TGTGCCAGCAGCCAAGCGAAAGATACGCAGTATTTT. Amino acid sequence: CASSQAKDTQYF.